A single sample gave rise to the 18 T cell receptor beta chains below, sequenced in a study of cytomegalovirus exposure and HLA in healthy donors. A multiplex PCR was run with 60 Vbeta primers and 13 Jbeta primers. TCRdb's table, derived via immunoSEQ multiplex PCR, lists solely in-frame clones and lacks some. The data contain 100,000 or so clones, around 85% of them singletons. Sequencing was done on a sample of PBMCs. The source is a man in his late teens or twenties in good health and CMV-seronegative.

The V gene is TRBV15, the J gene TRBJ2-7; D is uncertain. Germline loops: CDR1 LNHNV, CDR2 YYDKDF (reference sequence). The germline V and J ends were trimmed by 3 bases and 5 bases, with 17 bases remaining between them. This CDR3 region has 15 residues. CDR3 bases: TGTGCCACCAGCAGCAATTTTTTGGGCCAGAACGAGCAGTACTTC. Protein product: CATSSNFLGQNEQYF.

The chain uses TRBV6-5 and TRBJ2-7; TRBD1 matches at 10 bases. The germline gives CDR1 MNHEY, CDR2 SVGAGI. The CDR3 runs 15 residues. V shed 7 bases, J shed 2 bases, and the junction held 8 bases outside the gene matches. CDR3 DNA: TGTGCCAGCAAGGAATCCGGGACAGGGGCCTACGAGCAGTACTTC. This codes for CASKESGTGAYEQYF.

This clone was observed once. The CDR3 DNA reads as TGTGCCAGCAGTCCCCCGGACAGTACTAATGAAAAACTGTTTTTT. Translation: CASSPPDSTNEKLFF. The chain is built from TRBV28 and TRBJ1-4, with D perhaps TRBD1 (6 bases). Germline V gives CDR1 MDHEN, CDR2 SYDVKM. This CDR3 has 15 amino acids. With 5 bases removed from V and 2 bases from J, the gap between germline ends came to 12 bases.

V and J are TRBV19 and TRBJ1-2; a weak D match, TRBD1 (6 bases). CDR3 length: 11 residues. V gave up 3 bases and J gave up 12 bases, with 11 bases separating them. The germline gives CDR1 LNHDA, CDR2 SQIVND (reference sequence). The CDR3 region is CASSMGQGNTF. The CDR3 DNA follows: TGTGCCAGTAGTATGGGACAAGGGAACACCTTC.

The chain joins TRBV5-5 to TRBJ1-1; weak D call: TRBD1 (6 bases). Trimming left V 2 bases short and J 2 bases short, with 13 bases between. This CDR3 has 15 residues. Germline CDR1 SGHKS, CDR2 YYEKEE (reference sequence). The CDR3 protein is CASSFQIGGNTEAFF. The CDR3 DNA reads as TGTGCCAGCAGCTTTCAAATAGGGGGAAACACTGAAGCTTTCTTT. The complete variable domain, with remaining parts taken from reference TRBV5-5 and TRBJ1-1, reads DAGVTQSPTHLIKTRGQQVTLRCSPISGHKSVSWYQQVLGQGPQFIFQYYEKEERGRGNFPDRFSARQFPNYSSELNVNALLLGDSALYLCASSFQIGGNTEAFFGQGTRLTVV.

This clone was picked up one time. The chain recombines TRBV19 with TRBJ2-7; D not resolved. Trimming took off 6 bases at V and 2 bases at J, with 11 bases between the two ends. The length of the CDR3 is 13 residues. Germline CDR1 LNHDA, CDR2 SQIVND (reference sequence). The CDR3 DNA is TGTGCCAGTAGCTTAACAGCTACCTACGAGCAGTACTTC. Translation gives CASSLTATYEQYF. The variable domain in full, with the rest retrieved from reference TRBV19 and TRBJ2-7, is DGGITQSPKYLFRKEGQNVTLSCEQNLNHDAMYWYRQDPGQGLRLIYYSQIVNDFQKGDIAEGYSVSREKKESFPLTVTSAQKNPTAFYLCASSLTATYEQYFGPGTRLTVT.

This clone was counted a few times. The chain links TRBV13 to TRBJ2-1, with D perhaps matching TRBD2 (6 bases). Germline V gives CDR1 PRHDT, CDR2 FYEKMQ (reference sequence). Trimming cost V 4 bases and J 8 bases, with 15 bases left between them. The CDR3 extends over 14 amino acids. As DNA, the CDR3 is TGTGCCAGCAGCTATAGCGGCCTTTCGGATGAGCAGTTCTTC. Its protein product is CASSYSGLSDEQFF.

This clone was found once. The sample contains more than one DNA sequence encoding this CDR3. V usage is TRBV5-1 and J usage is TRBJ1-3, with 10 bases lining up with TRBD1. Trimming at V came to 0 bases and at J to 0 bases, leaving 6 bases not matched to a gene. CDR3 length equals 18 residues. The germline CDR1 and CDR2 sequences are SGHRS and YFSETQ. CDR3 region: CASSLGDRGPISGNTIYF. DNA of the CDR3: TGCGCCAGCAGCTTGGGGGACAGGGGACCTATCTCTGGAAACACCATATATTTT.

V and J are TRBV10-1 and TRBJ2-1, with 15 positions matching TRBD2. V lost 6 bases, J lost 7 bases, and 4 bases stayed unmatched. The length of the CDR3 is 15 residues. From germline, CDR1 is WNHNN and CDR2 SYGVQD (reference sequence). CDR3 in DNA: TGCGCCAGCAGCCGGACTAGCGGGAGGGTGAATGAGCAGTTCTTC. Amino acids: CASSRTSGRVNEQFF.

The table lists this clone with a count of one. V gene TRBV5-1 combines with J gene TRBJ1-2; the match to TRBD1 covers 9 bases. CDR1 and CDR2 (germline): SGHRS, YFSETQ. V was clipped by 4 bases and J by 6 bases; unmatched bases: 10. CDR3 length equals 15 residues. In DNA form, the CDR3 reads TGCGCCAGCAGCCTGACAGGGGGGCTGTTAAATGGCTACACCTTC. It encodes CASSLTGGLLNGYTF.

This clone was seen a handful of times. The rearrangement links TRBV19 to TRBJ1-2, with D maybe TRBD1 (5 bases). The CDR3 spans 16 residues. In germline, CDR1 is LNHDA, CDR2 SQIVND (reference sequence). Trimming shortened V by 1 base and J by 5 bases, and 17 bases separated the two germline ends. Written as DNA, the CDR3 is TGTGCCAGTAGTATAGCGTTGGGGCCCGTCGGGTATGGCTACACCTTC. This codes for CASSIALGPVGYGYTF.

V and J are TRBV19 and TRBJ2-4; 7 bases align to TRBD1. The V and J ends lost 5 bases and 0 bases, in that order; junction bases with no gene match: 13. The germline CDR1 and CDR2 sequences are LNHDA and SQIVND (reference sequence). The CDR3 covers 18 residues. The CDR3 DNA sequence: TGTGCCAGTAGTTCCGGGACAGCCAGCATTTTAGCCAAAAACATTCAGTACTTC. Residues: CASSSGTASILAKNIQYF.

This chain uses TRBV7-9 with TRBJ1-5; D is uncertain. The V and J ends lost 5 bases and 4 bases respectively, with 6 bases between them. The CDR3 extends over 12 amino acids. CDR1 and CDR2 from the germline V gene are SEHNR and FQNEAQ (reference sequence). CDR3 residues: CASSLENQPQHF. In DNA, the CDR3 is TGTGCCAGCAGCCTCGAGAATCAGCCCCAGCATTTT.

This clone has a handful of counts. V gene TRBV5-1 combines with J gene TRBJ2-1; tentative D call: TRBD1 (6 bases). Germline V gives CDR1 SGHRS, CDR2 YFSETQ. V lost 2 bases and J 10 bases, leaving 19 bases between the germline ends. This CDR3 is 15 amino acids long. CDR3 region: CASSLQETGTGEQFF. The CDR3 DNA reads TGCGCCAGCAGCTTACAGGAGACGGGAACAGGGGAGCAGTTCTTC.

The rearrangement joins TRBV10-1 to TRBJ2-1; TRBD2 aligns across 14 bases. The CDR3 contains 18 residues. CDR1 is WNHNN and CDR2 is SYGVQD in the germline V gene (reference sequence). V gave up 5 bases and J gave up 3 bases; unmatched junction bases: 9. CDR3 coding DNA: TGCGCCAGCAGTAAATTCGGGACTAGCGGGAGAGGCTACAATGAGCAGTTCTTC. This sequence encodes CASSKFGTSGRGYNEQFF.

The chain joins TRBV27 to TRBJ2-7, with D possibly matching TRBD1 (6 bases). Per germline, CDR1 MNHEY and CDR2 SMNVEV (reference sequence). V lost 10 bases and J 5 bases, leaving 21 bases between the germline ends. The CDR3 consists of 14 residues. In DNA form, the CDR3 reads TGTGCCACCATGGATGGGGGCCTAGGAGACGAGCAGTACTTC. Translated: CATMDGGLGDEQYF.

About this clone itself: The sample holds other DNA sequences that translate to the same CDR3. The V gene is TRBV25-1, the J gene TRBJ1-5, with 10 nucleotides matching TRBD1. V lost 6 bases to trimming and J lost 2 bases; unmatched junction nucleotides: 7. CDR3 length equals 16 residues. Germline CDR1 reads MGHDK; CDR2 reads SYGVNS. The CDR3 DNA sequence: TGTGCCAGCAGCGCCCGGGACAGGGGAGGCAATCAGCCCCAGCATTTT. Protein: CASSARDRGGNQPQHF.

The chain employs TRBV28 and TRBJ1-4, with TRBD1 matching over 9 bases. The CDR3 spans 17 residues. From germline, CDR1 is MDHEN and CDR2 SYDVKM. V shed 5 bases and J 1 base; nucleotides not matched to a gene: 8. CDR3 protein: CASSPLGQGRTNEKLFF. DNA for the CDR3: TGTGCCAGCAGTCCCCTGGGACAGGGAAGAACTAATGAAAAACTGTTTTTT.